This T cell receptor (beta chain) was observed in a study of cytomegalovirus exposure and HLA in healthy donors (dated by TCRdb to about 2017). The study in broad terms: According to an earlier analysis of around 600 of the donors, some 170 million T cells yielded 117 million unique TCR beta sequences and around 300 Gb of sequence data. To study patterns of TCR occurrence, a later analysis re-analyzed previously published TCR beta repertoires from around 660 donors and added high-resolution HLA genotyping. In a later genetic analysis, genome-wide SNP genotypes for 398 of the 666 donors were used, and that subset was treated as a discovery cohort. The study profiled the T cell repertoires of under 700 subjects by immunosequencing and related them to cytomegalovirus serostatus. In the later analysis, no new phenotypic data were used to find candidate immune exposures; instead, reliance was placed on TCR beta sequences and their occurrence across donors. All discovery cohort repertoires had been generated on a single sequencing platform. Of the 350 to 400 genotyped donors, over 65% fell in the genetic ancestry cluster associated with self-reported Caucasian donors. To decide whether each TCR beta V gene segment behaved as functional or pseudogenic, an earlier analysis of some 600 of the donors relied on high-throughput TCR beta sequencing. Because of strong linkage in the cohort, roughly five DR-DQ haplotypes were treated as single units for association and clustering. Among some 410 genotyped donors of the cohort, an average of around 240,000 unique TCR beta nucleotide sequences were sequenced per donor, approximately 20% of them non-productive. High-throughput TCR immunosequencing, statistical association of individual TCRs with disease status, and machine learning were combined to predict cytomegalovirus infection status. The aim of the study was to test whether cataloging public T cell receptors could identify signatures of past pathogen exposure. HLA typing covered class I and class II loci at four-digit resolution. A separate validation cohort of approximately 120 different subjects was used in addition to the roughly 700-subject first cohort. Approximately 300 gigabases of sequencing data and tens of millions of unique TCR sequences made up an early release that covered 500 to 650 HLA-typed donors. The number of donors typed differed by locus, with 629-630 for A, B, C, DRB1 and DQB1, approximately 500 for DQA1, 600 to 610 for DPA1, and 450 to 480 for DPB1. Donor age, sex, ethnicity and CMV serostatus were compiled alongside the repertoire data.

Regarding this clone: Its antigen is unknown. Base qualities are not provided; no much larger clone lies one nucleotide away.

Beyond this particular receptor, the publication reports: The study gave a list of some 150 TCR beta chains associated with cytomegalovirus. Cytomegalovirus status was reported to be diagnosed by the classifier with high specificity and sensitivity in both the original and validation cohorts. A later genetic analysis reported fewer N-insertions in productive TCRs among donors in an Asian-associated ancestry cluster than the roughly 650-donor mean. A later genetic analysis associated a missense DCLRE1C variant with V-gene and J-gene trimming of TCR beta chains, and an independent cohort replicated the association. According to a later analysis, parvovirus B19, influenza, CMV and Epstein-Barr virus appeared linked to several top co-occurrence clusters. A further reported finding was that TCR beta sequences accurately predicted the HLA-A and HLA-B alleles for most subjects in the first cohort. An earlier analysis of approximately 500 of the donors showed that most TCR beta V segments appeared in productive rearrangements either about 87% or about 30% of the time, which broadly matched IMGT annotations. Correlated functional status among segregating V segments might reflect linkage disequilibrium, but an unknown experimental factor could not be ruled out. A cluster of highly shared sequence variants was judged likely to be a technical artifact of the sequencing pipeline. For the cohort, immune exposure information was limited to CMV serostatus. The cohort was sequenced for TCR beta chains only, and without alpha or paired-chain data the features that could be detected were limited. The earlier analysis of approximately 540 of the donors excluded some 16 rarely observed V segments, including chromosome 9 orphons, because counts were too low. In a later analysis, the rate of TCR association differed among HLA loci, with DRB1 alleles having the most associated TCRs and HLA-C alleles having the fewest. Most TCR sequences were observed very rarely across donors, whereas some public TCRs were present in many individuals. Because HLA typing was missing for some donors at each locus, association tests included only the typed subset. In a later analysis, HLA-associated TCR beta chains showed more clonal expansion and lower generation probabilities than non-associated chains that were equally common. Because the 87-base-pair reads could not distinguish some IMGT-functional V segments, including TRBV6-2 and TRBV6-3, those segments were excluded. Roughly uniform sequencing depth across donors was assumed in presence/absence analyses, although this assumption may not hold. In vitro tests confirmed that a few of the cytomegalovirus-associated TCR beta chains recognize cytomegalovirus antigens. A later analysis found that most CMV-associated TCR beta chains appeared HLA-restricted, with HLA associations seemingly driven largely by CMV exposure. In a later analysis, around 17,000 TCR beta sequences were associated with specific HLA alleles at a false discovery rate of 0.05. It was suggested by the authors that the approach could potentially be generalized to other disease states and immunological phenotypes. When HLA alleles, especially DR and DQ, strongly co-occurred, attributing TCR associations to individual alleles was difficult.

The cohort was made up of about 670 healthy bone marrow donors. Cohort members were all nominally healthy when sampled, although unrecorded immune exposures were likely present. The donor was CMV seronegative and was included in the group of hundreds of seronegative cohort members. Every donor gave a peripheral blood sample, and the peripheral blood mononuclear cells from that sample were used for TCR beta sequencing. Genomic DNA extraction from the blood cell samples was performed with the Qiagen DNeasy Blood Extraction Kit. CDR1 and CDR2 (SGHTA, FQGTGA) derive from the germline V gene. The CDR3, cysteine through phenylalanine, is 13 amino acids long. Of all the DNA, just the CDR3 is kept, 39 bases in frame from base 1. The V and J ends are trimmed by 5 bases and 0 bases, leaving 7 bases between them. Library preparation employed the immunoSEQ multiplex PCR assay. For the multiplex PCR, a mixture combining 60 forward primers for TCR Vbeta segments and 13 reverse primers for TCR Jbeta segments was used. Amplification of the CDR3 region of rearranged TCR beta genes was performed with a multiplex PCR assay on genomic DNA. Amplified TCR beta libraries were sequenced as 87-base-pair reads on the Illumina HiSeq System. The source study handled its data this way. Across the roughly 640 repertoires, a later analysis counted approximately 83 million unique TCR beta chains, 8.5 million to 12 million of which were shared by at least two donors. Raw reads were error-corrected and collapsed into unique sequences by a nearest-neighbor algorithm in which closely related sequences were merged to remove PCR and sequencing errors. V, D and J gene segments were assigned by aligning CDR3 sequences to IMGT reference sequences. Each retained sequence needed at least a six-nucleotide match to both a V gene segment and a J gene segment. Rearrangements were called productive when the CDR3 lacked stop codons and stayed in frame with V and J; all others were non-productive. CDR3 was defined by IMGT convention, running from the second conserved V-encoded cysteine to the conserved J-encoded phenylalanine. The earlier analysis of approximately 500 of the donors excluded sequences that lacked an unambiguous match to a single V gene segment. In an earlier analysis of approximately 610 of the donors, V segments were called functional above 56.7% productive rearrangements and were called segregating when the between-donor standard deviation exceeded 5%. A statistical classification framework was built to diagnose cytomegalovirus status from the catalog of TCR beta chain sequences. A later analysis assigned V and J genes by comparing TCR nucleotide sequences with IMGT/GENE-DB human TR gene sequences. The TCRdist pipeline was used in a later analysis to assign CDR3 sequences and most-parsimonious VDJ recombination scenarios. In a later analysis, each TCR beta chain was defined by its CDR3 amino acid sequence together with its V-gene family, and reads lacking a unique V-gene family were excluded. To address suspected cross-contamination and a sequencing artifact, a later analysis removed 592 highly shared, low-generation-probability nucleotide sequences. For each public chain, a later analysis derived a clonal expansion index from normalized ranks of inferred template counts within each repertoire. Generation probabilities in a later analysis came from a VDJ recombination model fitted to out-of-frame rearrangements, and those results were checked against IGoR. A later analysis scored TCR-TCR, TCR-HLA and TCR-CMV co-occurrence with hypergeometric tests, applying a repertoire-size bias correction to TCR pairs. In a later analysis, false discovery rates were estimated by permuting HLA or CMV assignments 20 times. In a later analysis, co-occurring TCRs were grouped using DBSCAN, and TCRdist sequence similarity was added for clustering within HLA-allele-positive subsets. Repertoires with fewer than 30,000 or more than 120,000 public chains, plus five repertoires with anomalous nucleotide sharing, were excluded from co-occurrence clustering. This immuneACCESS table, as held by TCRdb, lists in-frame sequences with V and J called but not all clones. Of the missing ones, under half trace to an unresolved V gene in checked studies; the others have no known cause. The DNA gave D and trimming, while V, J and clone size come from that table. The sample table records around 130,000 clones; roughly 77% of these occur just once. Less than 6.5% of the sample is held by the ten biggest clonotypes.

Specimen: PBMCs. This chain joins TRBV7-3 to TRBJ1-1, and perhaps TRBD1 as D gene, on 6 matching bases. This sequence was found in a young man in good health and CMV-seronegative. The CDR3 has the sequence CASSAGVNTEAFF. The sequenced DNA is TGTGCCAGCAGCGCAGGGGTGAACACTGAAGCTTTCTTT.